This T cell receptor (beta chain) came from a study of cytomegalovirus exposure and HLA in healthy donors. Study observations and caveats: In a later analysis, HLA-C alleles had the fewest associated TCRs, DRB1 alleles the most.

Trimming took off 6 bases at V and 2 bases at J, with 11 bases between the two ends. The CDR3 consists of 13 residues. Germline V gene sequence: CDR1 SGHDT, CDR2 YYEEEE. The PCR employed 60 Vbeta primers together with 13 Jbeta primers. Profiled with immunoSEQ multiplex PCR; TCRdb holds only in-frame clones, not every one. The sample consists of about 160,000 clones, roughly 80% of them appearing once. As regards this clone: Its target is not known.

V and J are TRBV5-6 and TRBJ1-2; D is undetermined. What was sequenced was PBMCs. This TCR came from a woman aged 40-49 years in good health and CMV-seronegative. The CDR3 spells CASIGQTNYGYTF. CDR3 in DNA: TGTGCCAGCATTGGGCAGACCAACTATGGCTACACCTTC. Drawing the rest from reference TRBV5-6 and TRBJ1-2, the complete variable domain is DAGVTQSPTHLIKTRGQQVTLRCSPKSGHDTVSWYQQALGQGPQFIFQYYEEEERQRGNFPDRFSGHQFPNYSSELNVNALLLGDSALYLCASIGQTNYGYTFGSGTRLTVV.